This T cell receptor beta chain was recorded in a study of OX40 agonist ivuxolimab in advanced cancers. Study-wide background: At doses from 0.01 to 10 mg/kg, patients were given intravenous ivuxolimab every 2 weeks. Mean age approximately 66 years, range roughly 23 to 79; 82.7% male.

Blood sampling was done at baseline, cycle 4 day 1, and cycle 7 day 1. Profiling relied on immunoSEQ multiplex PCR, and the TCRdb table lists in-frame clones only, not all of them. The data hold about 88,000 clones, with approximately 86% observed a single time. CDR3 length equals 17 residues. From germline, CDR1 is SGHRS and CDR2 YFSETQ. The V segment lost 4 bases and the J segment 2 bases; nucleotides outside the gene matches: 9. This TCR was sampled from an adult with an advanced solid tumor such as melanoma, head and neck, liver or kidney cancer. V is TRBV5-1 and J is TRBJ2-2; TRBD2 agrees at 9 bases. This material consisted of CD4+ or CD8+ T cells sorted from blood, taken in a trial of the OX40 agonist ivuxolimab. The CDR3 DNA is TGCGCCAGCAGCCCAGTAGCTAGCGGGACCAACACCGGGGAGCTGTTTTTT. Translating it yields CASSPVASGTNTGELFF.